The sequence of this T cell receptor (beta chain) was determined in a study of blood T cell repertoires in COVID-19. V shed 7 bases and J shed 5 bases, with 9 bases lying between them. The CDR3 has 11 amino acids. Some clones are missing from TCRdb's copy, which holds only in-frame ones; the method was immunoSEQ multiplex PCR. This table holds a few hundred thousand clones, roughly 86% found once. This chain links TRBV23-1 with TRBJ2-7; perhaps TRBD2 as D (5 bases). TRBV23-1 counts as an open reading frame of uncertain function. The sample taken for sequencing was peripheral blood. The TCR sequence derives from a man aged 60 to 69 with acute or convalescent COVID-19. CDR3 coding DNA: TGCGCCAGCACGGAGGCCCACGAGCAGTACTTC. Protein sequence: CASTEAHEQYF.